This T cell receptor (beta chain) was documented in a study of T cells in localized non-small cell lung cancer. The germline V and J ends were trimmed by 1 base and 5 bases, with 9 bases remaining between them. The CDR3 length is 13 residues. Germline values: CDR1 SGHRS, CDR2 YFSETQ. Sequenced by immunoSEQ multiplex PCR; TCRdb stores in-frame clones only, minus some. Of under 35,000 clones in the sample, around 80% are singletons; the top ten hold around a third. The chain carries TRBV5-1 and TRBJ1-2, with no clear D. Sequenced material: peripheral blood, taken before any cancer treatment. This sequence originates from a male donor at least 60 years old with stage II squamous cell lung carcinoma. CDR3 DNA: TGCGCCAGCAGCTTGAACGGGGAGTATGGCTACACCTTC. This codes for CASSLNGEYGYTF.